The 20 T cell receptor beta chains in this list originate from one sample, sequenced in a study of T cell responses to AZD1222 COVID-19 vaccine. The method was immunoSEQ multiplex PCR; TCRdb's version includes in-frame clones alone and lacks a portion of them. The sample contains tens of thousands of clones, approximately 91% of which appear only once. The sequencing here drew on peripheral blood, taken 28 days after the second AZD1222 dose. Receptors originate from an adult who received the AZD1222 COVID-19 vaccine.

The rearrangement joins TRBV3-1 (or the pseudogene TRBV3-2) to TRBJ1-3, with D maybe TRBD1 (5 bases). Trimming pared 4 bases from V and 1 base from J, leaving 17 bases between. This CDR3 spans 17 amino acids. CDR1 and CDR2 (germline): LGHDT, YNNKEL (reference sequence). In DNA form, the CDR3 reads TGTGCCAGCAGCCCGCATCTCCCAGGGTCATCTGGAAACACCATATATTTT. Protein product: CASSPHLPGSSGNTIYF.

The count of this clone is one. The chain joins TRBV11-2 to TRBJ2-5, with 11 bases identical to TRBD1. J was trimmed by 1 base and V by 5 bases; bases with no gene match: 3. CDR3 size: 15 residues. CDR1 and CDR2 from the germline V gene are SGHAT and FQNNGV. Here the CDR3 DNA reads TGTGCCAGCAGCCCCGGGACAGGGGGCCAAGAGACCCAGTACTTC. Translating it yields CASSPGTGGQETQYF.

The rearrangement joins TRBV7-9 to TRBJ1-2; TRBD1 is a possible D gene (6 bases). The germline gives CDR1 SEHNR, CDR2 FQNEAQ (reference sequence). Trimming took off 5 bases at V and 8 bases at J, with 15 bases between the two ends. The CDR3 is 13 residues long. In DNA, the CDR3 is TGTGCCAGCAGCCAAACAGGGCTGCGGGGCTACACCTTC. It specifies CASSQTGLRGYTF.

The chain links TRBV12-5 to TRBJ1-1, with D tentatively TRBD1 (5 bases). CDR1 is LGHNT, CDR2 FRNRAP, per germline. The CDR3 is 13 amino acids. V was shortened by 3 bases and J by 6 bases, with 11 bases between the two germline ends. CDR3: CASGLFQGAEAFF. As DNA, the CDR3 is TGTGCTAGTGGTTTATTTCAGGGCGCTGAAGCTTTCTTT. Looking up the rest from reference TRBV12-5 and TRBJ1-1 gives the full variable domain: DARVTQTPRHKVTEMGQEVTMRCQPILGHNTVFWYRQTMMQGLELLAYFRNRAPLDDSGMPKDRFSAEMPDATLATLKIQPSEPRDSAVYFCASGLFQGAEAFFGQGTRLTVV.

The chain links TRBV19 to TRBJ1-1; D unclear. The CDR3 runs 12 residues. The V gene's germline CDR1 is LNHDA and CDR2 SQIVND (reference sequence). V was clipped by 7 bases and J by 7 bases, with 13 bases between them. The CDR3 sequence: CASKLGSGEAFF. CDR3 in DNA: TGTGCCAGTAAGCTAGGGAGTGGTGAAGCTTTCTTT.

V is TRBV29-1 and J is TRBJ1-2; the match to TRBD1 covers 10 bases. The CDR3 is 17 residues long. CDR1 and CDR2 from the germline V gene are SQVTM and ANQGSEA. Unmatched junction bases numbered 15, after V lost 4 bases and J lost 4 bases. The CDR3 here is CSVGGLRDRGLVYGYTF. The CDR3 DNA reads TGCAGCGTTGGAGGGCTCCGGGACAGGGGTTTGGTCTATGGCTACACCTTC.

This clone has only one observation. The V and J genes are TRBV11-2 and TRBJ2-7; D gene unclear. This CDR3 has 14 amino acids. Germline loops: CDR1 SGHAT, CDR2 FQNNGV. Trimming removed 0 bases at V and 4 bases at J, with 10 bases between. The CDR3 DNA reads TGTGCCAGCAGCTTAGAGTTAGGCAGATACGAGCAGTACTTC. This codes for CASSLELGRYEQYF.

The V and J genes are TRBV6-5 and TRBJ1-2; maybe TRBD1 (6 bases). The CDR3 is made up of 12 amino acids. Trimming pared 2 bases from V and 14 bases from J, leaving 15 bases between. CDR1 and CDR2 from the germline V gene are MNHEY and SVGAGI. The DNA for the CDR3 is TGTGCCAGCAGTTACCCACAGGGTGCTGTTACCTTC. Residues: CASSYPQGAVTF.

The CDR3 reads CASSYVFFSGTEAFF. The DNA of the CDR3 is TGTGCCAGCAGTTACGTCTTCTTTTCGGGAACTGAAGCTTTCTTT. The genes are TRBV6-5 and TRBJ1-1; D is ambiguous. This CDR3 has 15 amino acids. CDR1 and CDR2 from the germline V gene are MNHEY and SVGAGI. Trimming shortened V by 2 bases and J by 5 bases, and 15 bases separated the two germline ends.

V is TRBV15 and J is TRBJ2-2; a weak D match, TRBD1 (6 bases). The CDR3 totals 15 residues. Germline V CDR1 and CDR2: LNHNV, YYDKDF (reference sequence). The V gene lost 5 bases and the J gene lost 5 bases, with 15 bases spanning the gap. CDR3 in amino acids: CATSGMGASTGELFF. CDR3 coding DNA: TGTGCCACCAGCGGGATGGGGGCCTCTACCGGGGAGCTGTTTTTT.

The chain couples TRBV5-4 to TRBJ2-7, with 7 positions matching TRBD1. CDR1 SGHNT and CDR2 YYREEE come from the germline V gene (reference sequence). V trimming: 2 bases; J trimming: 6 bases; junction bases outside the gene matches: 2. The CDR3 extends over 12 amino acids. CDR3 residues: CASSFGQAEQYF. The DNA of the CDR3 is TGTGCCAGCAGCTTCGGACAGGCCGAGCAGTACTTC.

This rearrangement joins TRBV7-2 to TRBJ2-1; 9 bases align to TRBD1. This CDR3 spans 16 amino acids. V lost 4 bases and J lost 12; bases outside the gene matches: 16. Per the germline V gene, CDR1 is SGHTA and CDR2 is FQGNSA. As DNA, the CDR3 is TGTGCCAGCAGCTCCTCCGGGACAGGGAGGGTCAGTGGGCAGTTCTTC. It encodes CASSSSGTGRVSGQFF.

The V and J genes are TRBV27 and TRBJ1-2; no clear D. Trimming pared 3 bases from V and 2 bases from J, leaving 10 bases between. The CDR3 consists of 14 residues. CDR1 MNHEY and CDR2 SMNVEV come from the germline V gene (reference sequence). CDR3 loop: CASSFSHPNYGYTF. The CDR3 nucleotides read TGTGCCAGCAGTTTCTCCCATCCCAACTATGGCTACACCTTC.

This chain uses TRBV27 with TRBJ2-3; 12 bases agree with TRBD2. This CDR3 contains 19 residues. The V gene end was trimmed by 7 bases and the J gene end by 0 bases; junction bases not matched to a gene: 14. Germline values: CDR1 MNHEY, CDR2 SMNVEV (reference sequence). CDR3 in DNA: TGTGCCAGCAAACTACTAGCGGGAGGTACCGCCCATAGCACAGATACGCAGTATTTT. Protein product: CASKLLAGGTAHSTDTQYF.

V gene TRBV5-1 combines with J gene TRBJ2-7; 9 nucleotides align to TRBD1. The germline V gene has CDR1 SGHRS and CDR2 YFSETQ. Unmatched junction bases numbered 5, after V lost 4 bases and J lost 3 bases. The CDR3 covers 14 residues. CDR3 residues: CASSGMTGGYEQYF. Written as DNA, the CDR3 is TGCGCCAGCAGCGGGATGACAGGGGGCTACGAGCAGTACTTC.

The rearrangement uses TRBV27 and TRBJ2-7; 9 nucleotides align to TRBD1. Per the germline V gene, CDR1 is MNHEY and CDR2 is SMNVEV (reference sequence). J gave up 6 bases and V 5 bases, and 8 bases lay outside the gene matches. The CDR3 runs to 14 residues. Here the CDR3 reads CASSTDRGDGEQYF. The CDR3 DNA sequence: TGTGCCAGCAGTACCGACAGGGGGGACGGCGAGCAGTACTTC.

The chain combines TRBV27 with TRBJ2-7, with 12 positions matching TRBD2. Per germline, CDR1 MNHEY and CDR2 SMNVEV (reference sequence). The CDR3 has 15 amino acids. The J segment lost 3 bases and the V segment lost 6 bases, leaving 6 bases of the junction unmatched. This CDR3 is CASRGTSGSFYEQYF. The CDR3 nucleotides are TGTGCCAGCAGAGGGACTAGCGGGTCCTTCTACGAGCAGTACTTC.

This CDR3 reads CASPLRGRTSGELFF. The DNA for the CDR3 is TGTGCCAGTCCGCTCAGGGGGCGCACGTCCGGGGAGCTGTTTTTT. The rearrangement links TRBV6-5 to TRBJ2-2; 8 bases are shared with TRBD1. V lost 9 bases, J lost 6 bases, and 12 bases stayed unmatched. CDR1 is MNHEY, CDR2 SVGAGI, per germline. The CDR3 is 15 amino acids.

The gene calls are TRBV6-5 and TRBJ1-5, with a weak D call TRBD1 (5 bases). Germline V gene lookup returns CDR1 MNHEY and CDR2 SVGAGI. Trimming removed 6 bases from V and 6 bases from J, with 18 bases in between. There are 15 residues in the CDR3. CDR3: CASSPGTDLGQPQHF. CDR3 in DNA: TGTGCCAGCAGCCCCGGGACCGATCTGGGTCAGCCCCAGCATTTT.

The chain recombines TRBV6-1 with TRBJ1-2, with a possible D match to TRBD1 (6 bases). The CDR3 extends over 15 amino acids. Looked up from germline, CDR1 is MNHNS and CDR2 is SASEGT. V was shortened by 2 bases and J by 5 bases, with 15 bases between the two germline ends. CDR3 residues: CASSEPSTGLYGYTF. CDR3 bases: TGTGCCAGCAGTGAACCCTCGACAGGCCTGTATGGCTACACCTTC.